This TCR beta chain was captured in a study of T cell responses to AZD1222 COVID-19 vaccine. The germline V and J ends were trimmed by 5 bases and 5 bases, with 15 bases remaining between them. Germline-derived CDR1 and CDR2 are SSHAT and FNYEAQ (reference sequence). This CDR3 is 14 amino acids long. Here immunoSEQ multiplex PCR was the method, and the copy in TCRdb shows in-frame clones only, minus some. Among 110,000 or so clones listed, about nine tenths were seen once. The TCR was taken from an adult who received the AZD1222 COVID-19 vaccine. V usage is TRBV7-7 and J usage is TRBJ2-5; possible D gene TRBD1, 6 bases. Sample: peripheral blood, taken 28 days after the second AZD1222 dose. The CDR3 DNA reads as TGTGCCAGCAGCACAGGGCTGAGCCGGGAGACCCAGTACTTC. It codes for CASSTGLSRETQYF.